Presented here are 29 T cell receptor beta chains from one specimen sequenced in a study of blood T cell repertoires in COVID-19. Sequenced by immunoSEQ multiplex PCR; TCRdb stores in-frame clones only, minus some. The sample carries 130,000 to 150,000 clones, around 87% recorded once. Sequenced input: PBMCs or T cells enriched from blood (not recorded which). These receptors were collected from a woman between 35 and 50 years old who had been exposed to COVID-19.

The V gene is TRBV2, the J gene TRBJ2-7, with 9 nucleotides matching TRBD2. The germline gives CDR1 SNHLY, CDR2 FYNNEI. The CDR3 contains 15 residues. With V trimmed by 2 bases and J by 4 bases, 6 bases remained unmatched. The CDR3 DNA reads TGTGCCAGCAGTGAATACGCGGGGGGGAGGTACGAGCAGTACTTC. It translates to CASSEYAGGRYEQYF.

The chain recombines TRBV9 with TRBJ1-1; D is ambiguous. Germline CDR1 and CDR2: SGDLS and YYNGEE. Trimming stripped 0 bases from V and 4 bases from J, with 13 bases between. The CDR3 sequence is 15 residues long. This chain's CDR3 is CASSVDGRGITEAFF. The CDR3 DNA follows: TGTGCCAGCAGCGTAGACGGGCGCGGGATCACTGAAGCTTTCTTT.

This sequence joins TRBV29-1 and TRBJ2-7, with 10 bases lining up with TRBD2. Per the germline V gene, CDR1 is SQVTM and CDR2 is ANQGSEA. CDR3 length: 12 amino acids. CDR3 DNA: TGCAGTGTAGCGGGGGGCCGGAACGAGCAGTACTTC. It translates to CSVAGGRNEQYF.

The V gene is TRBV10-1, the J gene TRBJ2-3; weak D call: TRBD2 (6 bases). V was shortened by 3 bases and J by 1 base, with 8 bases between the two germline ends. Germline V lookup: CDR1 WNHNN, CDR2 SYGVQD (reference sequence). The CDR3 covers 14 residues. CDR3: CASSDRGGTDTQYF. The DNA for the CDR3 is TGCGCCAGCAGTGATCGCGGGGGCACAGATACGCAGTATTTT.

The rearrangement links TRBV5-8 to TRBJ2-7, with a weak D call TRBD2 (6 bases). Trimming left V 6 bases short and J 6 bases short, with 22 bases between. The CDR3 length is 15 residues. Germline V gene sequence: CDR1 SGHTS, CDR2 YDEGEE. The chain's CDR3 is CASTPWTTLGSEQYF. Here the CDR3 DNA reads TGTGCCAGCACCCCCTGGACTACCCTCGGGAGCGAGCAGTACTTC.

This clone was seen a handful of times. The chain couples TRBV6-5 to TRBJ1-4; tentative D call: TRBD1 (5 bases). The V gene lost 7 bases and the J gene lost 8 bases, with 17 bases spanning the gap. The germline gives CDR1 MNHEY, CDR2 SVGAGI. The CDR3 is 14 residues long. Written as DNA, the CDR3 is TGTGCCAGCATCCCCCCAGGGAATTTCGAAAAACTGTTTTTT. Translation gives CASIPPGNFEKLFF.

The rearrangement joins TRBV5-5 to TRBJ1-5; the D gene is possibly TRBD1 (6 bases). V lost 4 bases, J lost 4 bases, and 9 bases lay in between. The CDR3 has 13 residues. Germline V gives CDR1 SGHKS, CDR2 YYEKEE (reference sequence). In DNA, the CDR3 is TGTGCCAGCAGCCCAGACAGGAATCAGCCCCAGCATTTT. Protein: CASSPDRNQPQHF.

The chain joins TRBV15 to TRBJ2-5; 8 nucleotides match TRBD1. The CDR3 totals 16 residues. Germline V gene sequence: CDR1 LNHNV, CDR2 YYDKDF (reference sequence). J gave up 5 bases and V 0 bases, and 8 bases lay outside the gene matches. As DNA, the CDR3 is TGTGCCACCAGCAGAGATGGGGCAGGGGGCTTCGAGACCCAGTACTTC. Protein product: CATSRDGAGGFETQYF.

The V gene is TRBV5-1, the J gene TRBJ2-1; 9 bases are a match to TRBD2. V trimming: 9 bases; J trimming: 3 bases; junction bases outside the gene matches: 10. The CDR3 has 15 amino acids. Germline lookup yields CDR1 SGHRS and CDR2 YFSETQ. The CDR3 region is CATSRVAGDYNEQFF. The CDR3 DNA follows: TGCGCCACTTCCCGAGTAGCGGGGGACTACAATGAGCAGTTCTTC.

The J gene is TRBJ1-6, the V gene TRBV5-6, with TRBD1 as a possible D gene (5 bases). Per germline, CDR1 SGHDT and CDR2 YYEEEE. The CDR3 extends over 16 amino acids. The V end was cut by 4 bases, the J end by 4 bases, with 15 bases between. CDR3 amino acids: CASSPQGGKYNSPLHF. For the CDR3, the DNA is TGTGCCAGCAGCCCGCAGGGCGGGAAATATAATTCACCCCTCCACTTT.

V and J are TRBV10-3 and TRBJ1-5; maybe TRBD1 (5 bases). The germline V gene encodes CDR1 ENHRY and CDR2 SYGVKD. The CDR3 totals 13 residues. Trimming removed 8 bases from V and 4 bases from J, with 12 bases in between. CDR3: CAILQENNQPQHF. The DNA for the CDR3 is TGTGCCATCCTACAGGAGAATAATCAGCCCCAGCATTTT.

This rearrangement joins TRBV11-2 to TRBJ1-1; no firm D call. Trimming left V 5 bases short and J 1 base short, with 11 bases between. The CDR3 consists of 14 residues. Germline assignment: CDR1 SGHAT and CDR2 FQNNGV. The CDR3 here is CASSPEQPNTEAFF. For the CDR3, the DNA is TGTGCCAGCAGCCCCGAGCAACCGAACACTGAAGCTTTCTTT.

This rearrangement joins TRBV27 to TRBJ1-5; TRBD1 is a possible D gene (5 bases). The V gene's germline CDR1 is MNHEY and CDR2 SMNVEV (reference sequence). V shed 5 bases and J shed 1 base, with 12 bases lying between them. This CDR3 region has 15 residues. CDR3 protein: CASSADSLSNQPQHF. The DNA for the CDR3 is TGTGCCAGCAGTGCTGACAGCCTAAGCAATCAGCCCCAGCATTTT.

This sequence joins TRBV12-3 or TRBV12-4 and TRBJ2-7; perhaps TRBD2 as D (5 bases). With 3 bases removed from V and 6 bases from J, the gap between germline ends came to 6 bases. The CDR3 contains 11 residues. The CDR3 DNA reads TGTGCCAGCAGTTTCGGGGTCGAGCAGTACTTC. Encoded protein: CASSFGVEQYF.

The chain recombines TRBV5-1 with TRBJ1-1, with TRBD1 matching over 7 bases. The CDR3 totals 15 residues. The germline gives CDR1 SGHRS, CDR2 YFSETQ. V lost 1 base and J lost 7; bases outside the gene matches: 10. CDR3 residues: CASSLFTGVNSEAFF. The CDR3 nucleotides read TGCGCCAGCAGCTTGTTTACAGGGGTTAATAGTGAAGCTTTCTTT.

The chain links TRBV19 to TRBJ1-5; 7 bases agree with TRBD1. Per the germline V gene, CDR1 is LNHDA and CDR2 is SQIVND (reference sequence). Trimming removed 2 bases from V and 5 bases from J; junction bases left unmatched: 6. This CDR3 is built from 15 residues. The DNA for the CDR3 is TGTGCCAGTAGTATAAGGGGGCAGTACTATCAGCCCCAGCATTTT. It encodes CASSIRGQYYQPQHF.

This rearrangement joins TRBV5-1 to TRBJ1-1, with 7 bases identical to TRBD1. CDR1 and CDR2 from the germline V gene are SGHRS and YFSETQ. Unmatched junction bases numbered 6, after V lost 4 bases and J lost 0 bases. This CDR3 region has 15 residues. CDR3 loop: CASSETGELNTEAFF. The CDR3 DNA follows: TGCGCCAGCAGCGAAACAGGGGAGTTGAACACTGAAGCTTTCTTT.

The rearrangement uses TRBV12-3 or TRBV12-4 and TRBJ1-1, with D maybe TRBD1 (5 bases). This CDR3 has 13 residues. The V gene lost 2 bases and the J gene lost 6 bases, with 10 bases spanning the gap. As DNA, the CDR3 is TGTGCCAGCAGTTTATCGGGGGGGGCTGAAGCTTTCTTT. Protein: CASSLSGGAEAFF.

The CDR3 loop reads CASSLPGQGSTDTQYF. The CDR3 DNA is TGTGCCAGCAGCTTGCCGGGACAGGGGAGCACAGATACGCAGTATTTT. The V call is TRBV5-8, the J call TRBJ2-3, with TRBD1 matching over 10 bases. Trimming cost V 1 base and J 0 bases; bases outside gene matches: 2. The CDR3 runs to 16 residues. The germline gives CDR1 SGHTS, CDR2 YDEGEE.

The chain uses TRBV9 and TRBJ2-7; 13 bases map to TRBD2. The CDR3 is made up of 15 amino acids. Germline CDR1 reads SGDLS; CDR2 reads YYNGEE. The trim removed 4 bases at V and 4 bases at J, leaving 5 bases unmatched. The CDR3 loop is CASSSRTSGRYEQYF. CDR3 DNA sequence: TGTGCCAGCAGCTCCCGGACTAGCGGGAGATACGAGCAGTACTTC.

CDR3 in amino acids: CASGLGQGKEQYF. The CDR3 bases are TGTGCTAGTGGTTTGGGACAGGGTAAGGAGCAGTACTTC. The V call is TRBV12-5, the J call TRBJ2-7; 7 positions match TRBD1. Germline assignment: CDR1 LGHNT and CDR2 FRNRAP. J lost 7 bases, V lost 1 base, and 4 bases had no gene match. This CDR3 is built from 13 residues. Looking up the rest from reference TRBV12-5 and TRBJ2-7 gives the full variable domain: DARVTQTPRHKVTEMGQEVTMRCQPILGHNTVFWYRQTMMQGLELLAYFRNRAPLDDSGMPKDRFSAEMPDATLATLKIQPSEPRDSAVYFCASGLGQGKEQYFGPGTRLTVT.

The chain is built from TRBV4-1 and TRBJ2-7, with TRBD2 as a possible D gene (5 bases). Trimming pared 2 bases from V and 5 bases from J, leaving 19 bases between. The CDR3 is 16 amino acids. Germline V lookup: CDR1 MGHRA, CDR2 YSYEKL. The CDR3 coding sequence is TGCGCCAGCAGCCAACCAAGCCTAGCCCGTTCTCACGAGCAGTACTTC. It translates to CASSQPSLARSHEQYF.

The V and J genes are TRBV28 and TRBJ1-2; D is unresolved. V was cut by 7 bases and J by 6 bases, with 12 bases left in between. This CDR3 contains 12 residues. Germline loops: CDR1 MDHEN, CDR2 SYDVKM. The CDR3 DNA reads TGTGCCAGCACCCCCGGGATGAATGGCTACACCTTC. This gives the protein CASTPGMNGYTF.

The CDR3 DNA is TGTGCCAGCAGCACCCGGGACAGTATTTACAATGAGCAGTTCTTC. Translated, it gives CASSTRDSIYNEQFF. J is TRBJ2-1 and V is TRBV27, with 7 nucleotides matching TRBD1. The CDR3 spans 15 residues. J gave up 4 bases and V 6 bases, and 9 bases lay outside the gene matches. CDR1 is MNHEY, CDR2 SMNVEV, per germline (reference sequence).

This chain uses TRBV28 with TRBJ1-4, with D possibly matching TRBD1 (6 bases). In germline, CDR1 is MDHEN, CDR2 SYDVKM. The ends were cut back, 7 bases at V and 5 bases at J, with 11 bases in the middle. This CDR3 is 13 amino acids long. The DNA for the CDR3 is TGTGCCAGCACCAGGGGCTACAATGAAAAACTGTTTTTT. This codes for CASTRGYNEKLFF.

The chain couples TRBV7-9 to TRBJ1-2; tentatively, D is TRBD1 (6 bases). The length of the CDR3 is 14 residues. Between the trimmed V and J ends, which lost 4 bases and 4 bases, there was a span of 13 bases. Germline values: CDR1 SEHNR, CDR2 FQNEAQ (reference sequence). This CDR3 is CASSSTGQFYGYTF. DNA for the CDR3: TGTGCCAGCAGCTCAACCGGACAGTTCTATGGCTACACCTTC.

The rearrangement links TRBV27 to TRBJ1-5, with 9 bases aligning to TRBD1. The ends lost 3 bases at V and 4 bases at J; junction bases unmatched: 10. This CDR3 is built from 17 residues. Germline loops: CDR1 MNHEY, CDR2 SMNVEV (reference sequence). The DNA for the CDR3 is TGTGCCAGCAGTTTCACAGGGGGCCGCTTTATGAATCAGCCCCAGCATTTT. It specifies CASSFTGGRFMNQPQHF.

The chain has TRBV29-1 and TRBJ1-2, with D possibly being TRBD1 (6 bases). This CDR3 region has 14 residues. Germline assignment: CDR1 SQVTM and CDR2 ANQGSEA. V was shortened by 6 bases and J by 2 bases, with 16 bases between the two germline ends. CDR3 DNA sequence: TGCAGCGTCGACCCAGGGGTGATAAACTATGGCTACACCTTC. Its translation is CSVDPGVINYGYTF.

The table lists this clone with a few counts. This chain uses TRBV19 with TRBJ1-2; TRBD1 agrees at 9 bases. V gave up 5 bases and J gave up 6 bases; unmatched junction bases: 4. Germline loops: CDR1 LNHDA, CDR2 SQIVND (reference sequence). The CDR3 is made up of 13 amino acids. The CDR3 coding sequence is TGTGCCAGTAGTCTACAGGGGGCAGATGGCTACACCTTC. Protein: CASSLQGADGYTF.